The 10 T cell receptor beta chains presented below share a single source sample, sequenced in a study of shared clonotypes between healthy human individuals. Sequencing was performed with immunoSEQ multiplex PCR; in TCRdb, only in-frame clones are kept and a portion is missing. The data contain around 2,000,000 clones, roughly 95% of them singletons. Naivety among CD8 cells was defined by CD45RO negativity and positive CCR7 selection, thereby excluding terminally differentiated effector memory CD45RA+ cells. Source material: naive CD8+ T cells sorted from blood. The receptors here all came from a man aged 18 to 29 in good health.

CDR3 residues: CASSTRGGGEQYF. CDR3 sequence (DNA): TGTGCCAGCAGCACCCGGGGGGGCGGTGAGCAGTACTTC. The rearrangement links TRBV9 to TRBJ2-7; 8 bases fit TRBD2. The trim removed 4 bases at V and 7 bases at J, leaving 7 bases unmatched. CDR1 and CDR2 from the germline V gene are SGDLS and YYNGEE. The CDR3 length is 13 residues.

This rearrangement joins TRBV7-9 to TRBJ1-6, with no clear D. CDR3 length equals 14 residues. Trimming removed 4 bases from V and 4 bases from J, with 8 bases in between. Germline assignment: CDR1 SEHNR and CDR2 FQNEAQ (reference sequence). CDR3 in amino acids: CASSSEFYNSPLHF. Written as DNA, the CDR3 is TGTGCCAGCAGCTCAGAGTTTTATAATTCACCCCTCCACTTT.

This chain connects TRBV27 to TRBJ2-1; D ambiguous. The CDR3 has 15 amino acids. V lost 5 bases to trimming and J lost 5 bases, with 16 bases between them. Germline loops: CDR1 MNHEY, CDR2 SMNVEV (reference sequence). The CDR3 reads CASSISGFGDNEQFF. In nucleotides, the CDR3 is TGTGCCAGCAGTATCTCTGGATTTGGTGACAATGAGCAGTTCTTC.

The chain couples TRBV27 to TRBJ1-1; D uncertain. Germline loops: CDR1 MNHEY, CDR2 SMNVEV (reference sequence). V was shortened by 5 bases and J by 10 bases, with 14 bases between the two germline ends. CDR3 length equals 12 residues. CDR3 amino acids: CASSPTGAGAFF. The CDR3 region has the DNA TGTGCCAGCAGTCCTACGGGCGCAGGAGCTTTCTTT.

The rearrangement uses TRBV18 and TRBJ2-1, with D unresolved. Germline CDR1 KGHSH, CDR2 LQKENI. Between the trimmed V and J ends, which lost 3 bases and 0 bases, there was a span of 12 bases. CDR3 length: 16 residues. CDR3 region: CASSPLHEASYNEQFF. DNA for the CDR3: TGTGCCAGCTCACCTTTACACGAGGCCTCCTACAATGAGCAGTTCTTC.

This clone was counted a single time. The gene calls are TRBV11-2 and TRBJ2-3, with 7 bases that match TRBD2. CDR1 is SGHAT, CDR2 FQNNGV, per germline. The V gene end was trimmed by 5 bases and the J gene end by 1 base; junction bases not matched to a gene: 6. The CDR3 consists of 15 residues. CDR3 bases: TGTGCCAGCAGCGCAGGGACTATTGGCACAGATACGCAGTATTTT. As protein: CASSAGTIGTDTQYF.

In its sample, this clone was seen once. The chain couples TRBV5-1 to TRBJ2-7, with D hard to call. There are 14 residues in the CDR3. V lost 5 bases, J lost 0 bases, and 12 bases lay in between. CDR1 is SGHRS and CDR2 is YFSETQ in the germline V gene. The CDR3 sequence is CASRWEPFSYEQYF. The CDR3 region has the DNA TGCGCCAGCAGATGGGAACCATTCTCCTACGAGCAGTACTTC. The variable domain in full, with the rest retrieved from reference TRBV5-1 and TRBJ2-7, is KAGVTQTPRYLIKTRGQQVTLSCSPISGHRSVSWYQQTPGQGLQFLFEYFSETQRNKGNFPGRFSGRQFSNSRSEMNVSTLELGDSALYLCASRWEPFSYEQYFGPGTRLTVT.

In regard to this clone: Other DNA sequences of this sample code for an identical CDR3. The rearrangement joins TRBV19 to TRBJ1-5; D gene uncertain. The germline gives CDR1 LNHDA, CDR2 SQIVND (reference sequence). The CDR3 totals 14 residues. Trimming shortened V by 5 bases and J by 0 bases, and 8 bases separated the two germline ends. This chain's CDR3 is CASSRTDSNQPQHF. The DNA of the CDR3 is TGTGCCAGTAGTCGGACGGATAGCAATCAGCCCCAGCATTTT.

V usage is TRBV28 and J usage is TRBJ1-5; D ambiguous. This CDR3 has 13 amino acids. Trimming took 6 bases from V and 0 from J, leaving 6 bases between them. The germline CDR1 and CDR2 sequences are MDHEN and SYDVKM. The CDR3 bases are TGTGCCAGCAGGGAATTTAGCAATCAGCCCCAGCATTTT. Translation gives CASREFSNQPQHF.

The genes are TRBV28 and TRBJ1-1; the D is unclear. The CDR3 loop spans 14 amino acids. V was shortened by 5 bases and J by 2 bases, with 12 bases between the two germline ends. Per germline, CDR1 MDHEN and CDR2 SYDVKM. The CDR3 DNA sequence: TGTGCCAGCAGTAAGCCGGGTGTAAACACTGAAGCTTTCTTT. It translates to CASSKPGVNTEAFF.